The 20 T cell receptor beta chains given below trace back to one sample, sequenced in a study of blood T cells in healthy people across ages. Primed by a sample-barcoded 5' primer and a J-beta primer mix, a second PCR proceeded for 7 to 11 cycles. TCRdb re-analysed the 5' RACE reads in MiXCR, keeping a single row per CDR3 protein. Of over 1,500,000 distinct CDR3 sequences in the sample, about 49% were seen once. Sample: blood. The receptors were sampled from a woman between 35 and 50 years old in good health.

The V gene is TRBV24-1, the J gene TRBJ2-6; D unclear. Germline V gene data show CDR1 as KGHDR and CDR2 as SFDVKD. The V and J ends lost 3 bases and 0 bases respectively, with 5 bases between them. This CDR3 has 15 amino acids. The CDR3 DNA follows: TGTGCCACCAGTGATCCAGTCTCTGGGGCCAACGTCCTGACTTTC. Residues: CATSDPVSGANVLTF.

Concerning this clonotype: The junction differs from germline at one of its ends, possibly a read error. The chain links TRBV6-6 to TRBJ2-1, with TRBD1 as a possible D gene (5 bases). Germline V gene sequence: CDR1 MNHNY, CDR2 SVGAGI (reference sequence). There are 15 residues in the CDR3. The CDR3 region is CASRQTESSYKEQFF. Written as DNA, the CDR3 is TGTGCCAGCAGACAGACAGAGAGCTCCTACAAGGAGCAGTTCTTC.

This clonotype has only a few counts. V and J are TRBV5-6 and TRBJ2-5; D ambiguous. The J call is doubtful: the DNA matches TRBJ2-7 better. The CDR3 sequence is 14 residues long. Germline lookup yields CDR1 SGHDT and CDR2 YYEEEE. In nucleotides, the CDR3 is TGTGCCAGCAGCTTGGGACCGATGGCCTACGAGCAGTACTTC. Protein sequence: CASSLGPMAYEQYF.

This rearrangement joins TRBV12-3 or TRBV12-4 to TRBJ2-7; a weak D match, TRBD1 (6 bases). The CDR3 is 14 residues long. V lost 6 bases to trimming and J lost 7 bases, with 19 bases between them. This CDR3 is CASRVWVRGNEQYF. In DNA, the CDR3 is TGTGCCAGCAGGGTGTGGGTGAGGGGGAATGAGCAGTACTTC.

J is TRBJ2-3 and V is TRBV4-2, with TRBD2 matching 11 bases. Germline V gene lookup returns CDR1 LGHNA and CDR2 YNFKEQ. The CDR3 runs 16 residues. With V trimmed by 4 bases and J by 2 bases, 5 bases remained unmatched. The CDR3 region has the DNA TGTGCCAGCAGCCCACTAGCGGGGGAAATCACAGATACGCAGTATTTT. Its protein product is CASSPLAGEITDTQYF.

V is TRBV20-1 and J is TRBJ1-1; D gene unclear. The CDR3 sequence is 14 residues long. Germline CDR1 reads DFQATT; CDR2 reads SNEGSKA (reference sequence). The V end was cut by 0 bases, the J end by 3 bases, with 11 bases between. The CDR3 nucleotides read TGCAGTGCTAGAGATTTAAGGGTAGACACTGAAGCTTTCTTT. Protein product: CSARDLRVDTEAFF.

CDR3 bases: TGCAGCGTCGCTCAGTGGGGACAGGGGGCGAAGGACGTCCTGACTTTC. It codes for CSVAQWGQGAKDVLTF. V gene TRBV29-1 combines with J gene TRBJ2-6, with 12 bases matching TRBD1. The CDR3 is made up of 16 amino acids. Germline-derived CDR1 and CDR2 are SQVTM and ANQGSEA. The V gene end was trimmed by 6 bases and the J gene end by 11 bases; junction bases not matched to a gene: 14.

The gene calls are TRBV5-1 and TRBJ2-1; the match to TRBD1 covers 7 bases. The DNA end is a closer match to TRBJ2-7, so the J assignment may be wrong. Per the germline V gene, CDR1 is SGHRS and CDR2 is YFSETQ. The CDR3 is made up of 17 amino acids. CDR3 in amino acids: CASSLGLDRASYNEQYF. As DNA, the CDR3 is TGCGCCAGCAGCTTGGGGCTTGACAGGGCGTCCTACAATGAGCAGTACTTC.

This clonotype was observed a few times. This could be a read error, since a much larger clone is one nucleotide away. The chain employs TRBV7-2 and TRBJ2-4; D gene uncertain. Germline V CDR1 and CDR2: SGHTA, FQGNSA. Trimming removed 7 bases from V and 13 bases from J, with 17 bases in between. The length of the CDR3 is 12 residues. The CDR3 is CASTINGPEQYF. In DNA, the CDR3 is TGTGCCAGCACCATAAACGGGCCTGAGCAGTACTTC.

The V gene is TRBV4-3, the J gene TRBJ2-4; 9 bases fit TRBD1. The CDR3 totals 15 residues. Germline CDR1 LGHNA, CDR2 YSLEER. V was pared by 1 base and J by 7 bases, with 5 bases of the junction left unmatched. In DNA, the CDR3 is TGCGCCAGCAGCCAAGCGGGACAGGGTGAGAACATTCAGTACTTC. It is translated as CASSQAGQGENIQYF.

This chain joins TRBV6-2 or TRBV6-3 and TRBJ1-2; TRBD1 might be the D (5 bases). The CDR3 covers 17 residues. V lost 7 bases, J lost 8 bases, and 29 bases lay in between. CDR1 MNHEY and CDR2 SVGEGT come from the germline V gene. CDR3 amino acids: CASTLGGVPGVRGGYTF. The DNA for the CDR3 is TGTGCCAGCACCCTAGGAGGGGTCCCGGGCGTGCGGGGCGGCTACACCTTC.

In DNA, the CDR3 is TGTGCCAGCAGCTTGACAGGGGGAATGGAAACGCAGTATTTT. Translating it yields CASSLTGGMETQYF. The chain carries TRBV11-1 and TRBJ2-3; 9 bases agree with TRBD1. Germline CDR1 and CDR2: SGHAT and FQDESV (reference sequence). The CDR3 consists of 14 residues. V shed 3 bases and J 9 bases; nucleotides not matched to a gene: 7. Variable domain in full (rest from reference TRBV11-1 and TRBJ2-3): EAEVAQSPRYKITEKSQAVAFWCDPISGHATLYWYRQILGQGPELLVQFQDESVVDDSQLPKDRFSAERLKGVDSTLKIQPAELGDSAMYLCASSLTGGMETQYFGPGTRLTVL.

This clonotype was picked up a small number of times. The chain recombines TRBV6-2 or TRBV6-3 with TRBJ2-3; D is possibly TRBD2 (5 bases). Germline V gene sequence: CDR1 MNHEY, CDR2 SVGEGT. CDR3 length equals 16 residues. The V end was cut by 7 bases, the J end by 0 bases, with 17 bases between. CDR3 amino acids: CASTHRGSSSTDTQYF. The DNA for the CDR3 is TGTGCCAGCACCCACCGAGGGAGTTCTAGCACAGATACGCAGTATTTT.

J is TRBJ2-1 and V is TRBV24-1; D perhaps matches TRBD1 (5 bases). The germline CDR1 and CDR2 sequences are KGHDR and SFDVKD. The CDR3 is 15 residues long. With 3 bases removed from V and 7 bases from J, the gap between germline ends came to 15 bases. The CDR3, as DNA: TGTGCCACCAGTGATAGGCAGGGTCTAGGGAATGAGCAGTTCTTC. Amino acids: CATSDRQGLGNEQFF.

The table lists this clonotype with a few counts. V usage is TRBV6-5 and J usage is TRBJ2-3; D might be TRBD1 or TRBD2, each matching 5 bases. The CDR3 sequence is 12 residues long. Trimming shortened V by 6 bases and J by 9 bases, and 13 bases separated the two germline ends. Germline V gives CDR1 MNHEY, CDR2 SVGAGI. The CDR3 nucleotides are TGTGCCAGCAGGGATCCCGGGACGACGCAGTATTTT. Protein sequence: CASRDPGTTQYF.

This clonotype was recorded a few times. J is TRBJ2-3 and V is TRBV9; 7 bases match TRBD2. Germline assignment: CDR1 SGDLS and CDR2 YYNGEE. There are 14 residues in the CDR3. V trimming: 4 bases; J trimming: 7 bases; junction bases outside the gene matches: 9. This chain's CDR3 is CASSRPGGGNTQYF. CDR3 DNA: TGTGCCAGCAGCCGTCCGGGGGGAGGAAATACGCAGTATTTT.

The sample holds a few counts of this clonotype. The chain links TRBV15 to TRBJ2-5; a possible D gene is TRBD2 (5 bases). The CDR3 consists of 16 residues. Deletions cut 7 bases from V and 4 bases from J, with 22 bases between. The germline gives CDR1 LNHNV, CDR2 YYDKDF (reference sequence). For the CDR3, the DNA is TGTGCCACCACCCAAAAGGCAAGCGGACGTCGAGAGACCCAGTACTTC. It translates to CATTQKASGRRETQYF.

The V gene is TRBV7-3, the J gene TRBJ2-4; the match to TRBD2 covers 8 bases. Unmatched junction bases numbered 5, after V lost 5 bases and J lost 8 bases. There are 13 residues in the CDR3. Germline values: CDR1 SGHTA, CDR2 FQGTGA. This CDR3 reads CASSGGGLDIQYF. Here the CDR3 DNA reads TGTGCCAGCAGCGGCGGGGGGTTGGACATTCAGTACTTC.

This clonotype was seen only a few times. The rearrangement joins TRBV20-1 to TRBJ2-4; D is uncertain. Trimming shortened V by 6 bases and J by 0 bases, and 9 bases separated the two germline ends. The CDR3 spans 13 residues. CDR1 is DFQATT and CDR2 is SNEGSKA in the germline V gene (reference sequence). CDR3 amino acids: CSASSVAKNIQYF. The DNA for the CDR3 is TGCAGTGCATCATCAGTAGCCAAAAACATTCAGTACTTC.

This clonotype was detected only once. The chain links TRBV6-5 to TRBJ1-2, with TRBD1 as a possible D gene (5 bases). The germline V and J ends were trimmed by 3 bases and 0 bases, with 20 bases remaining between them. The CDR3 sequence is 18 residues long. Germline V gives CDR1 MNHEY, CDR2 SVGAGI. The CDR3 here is CASSYPRAGPDTNYGYTF. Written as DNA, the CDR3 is TGTGCCAGCAGTTATCCGCGCGCGGGGCCGGATACTAACTATGGCTACACCTTC.